A selection of T cell receptor beta chains follows, all from one sample in a study of T cells after yellow fever vaccination. In TCRdb, the 5' RACE reads were re-called with MiXCR into one record per CDR3 protein. This sample yields 450,000 to 550,000 distinct CDR3 sequences, of which roughly 19% are seen a single time; around 15% belongs to the top ten. The sequencing used PBMCs, collected 15 days after the yellow fever booster vaccination. These receptors all stem from a man aged 25-45 years who received the YFV17D yellow fever vaccine. Both conserved end residues are part of each CDR3. Fields, in order: D gene, clone size, V gene, J gene, CDR3 DNA, CDR3 protein. The D gene is left open where the match is weak. Clone size is given for some rows only: seen once, a few or many times, or a class if the clone is expanded.

-	few	TRBV7-9	TRBJ2-2	TGTGCCAGCAGCCCGGGACCCTCGAACACCGGGGAGCTGTTTTTT	CASSPGPSNTGELFF
-	-	TRBV28	TRBJ2-7	TGTGCCAGCAGTTTTGGGATAGGGGGATACAAAAACTACGAGCAGTACTTC	CASSFGIGGYKNYEQYF
-	many	TRBV28	TRBJ2-7	TGTGCCAGCAGTTTAAGGAGGGGAGAGCAGTACTTC	CASSLRRGEQYF
-	few	TRBV20-1	TRBJ2-7	TGCAGTGCTACCCGGGACACATCCTACGAGCAGTACTTC	CSATRDTSYEQYF
TRBD1	-	TRBV12-3/TRBV12-4	TRBJ2-7	TGTGCCAGCAGTGCACAGGGGTCCTACGAGCAGTACTTC	CASSAQGSYEQYF
TRBD2	-	TRBV3-1	TRBJ2-7	TGTGCCAGCAGCCACGGACTAGCGGGAGGGCCGGACGAGCAGTACTTC	CASSHGLAGGPDEQYF
TRBD1	-	TRBV20-1	TRBJ2-7	TGCAGTGCCCAGGGACAGTTGCACGAGCAGTACTTC	CSAQGQLHEQYF
-	few	TRBV7-3	TRBJ2-5	TGTGCCAGCAGCTCTGACTTAATCGGGGAGACCCAGTACTTC	CASSSDLIGETQYF
-	-	TRBV10-3	TRBJ1-2	TGTGCCATCCAAGGGGGTGGCTATGGCTACACCTTC	CAIQGGGYGYTF
-	-	TRBV10-3	TRBJ1-5	TGTGCCATCAGGGATCAGGGAGAAGGCAATCAGCCCCAGCATTTT	CAIRDQGEGNQPQHF
-	few	TRBV20-1	TRBJ1-4	TGCAGTGCTAAGGACTGGCCAACTAATGAAAAACTGTTTTTT	CSAKDWPTNEKLFF
TRBD2	-	TRBV7-9	TRBJ2-1	TGTGCCAGCAGCTCCCCGGGACTAGCAAGGAATGAGCAGTTCTTC	CASSSPGLARNEQFF
-	few	TRBV20-1	TRBJ1-1	TGCAGTGCAAATGACAGGAGGCTGAACACTGAAGCTTTCTTT	CSANDRRLNTEAFF
-	-	TRBV7-2	TRBJ2-3	TGTGCCAGCAACCACCGGAGTCTCCGCACAGATACGCAGTATTTT	CASNHRSLRTDTQYF
-	-	TRBV10-2	TRBJ2-5	TGCGCCAGCAGTTCGGCCTCCAAGAGACAAGAGACCCAGTACTTC	CASSSASKRQETQYF
-	-	TRBV12-3/TRBV12-4	TRBJ2-3	TGTGCCAGCAGCGACAGAGCAAATACGCAGTATTTT	CASSDRANTQYF
-	-	TRBV11-2	TRBJ2-5	TGTGCCAGCAGCTTATTTAGCCCTCTGGAGACCCAGTACTTC	CASSLFSPLETQYF
TRBD2	few	TRBV11-2	TRBJ2-7	TGTGCCAGCAGCTTAAGGACTAGTCTTAACGAGCAGTACTTC	CASSLRTSLNEQYF
TRBD2	-	TRBV28	TRBJ2-7	TGTGCCAGCACCCCGGGAGGTGTCGAGCAGTACTTC	CASTPGGVEQYF
TRBD2	-	TRBV7-9	TRBJ2-1	TGTGCCGGGGGGGCCTACAATGAGCAGTTCTTC	CAGGAYNEQFF
-	few	TRBV20-1	TRBJ2-4	TGCAGTGCTAGGGGTATCGCCAAAAACATTCAGTACTTC	CSARGIAKNIQYF
-	few	TRBV12-3/TRBV12-4	TRBJ1-2	TGTGCCAGCAGTCCCGGACACTTTGGCTACACCTTC	CASSPGHFGYTF